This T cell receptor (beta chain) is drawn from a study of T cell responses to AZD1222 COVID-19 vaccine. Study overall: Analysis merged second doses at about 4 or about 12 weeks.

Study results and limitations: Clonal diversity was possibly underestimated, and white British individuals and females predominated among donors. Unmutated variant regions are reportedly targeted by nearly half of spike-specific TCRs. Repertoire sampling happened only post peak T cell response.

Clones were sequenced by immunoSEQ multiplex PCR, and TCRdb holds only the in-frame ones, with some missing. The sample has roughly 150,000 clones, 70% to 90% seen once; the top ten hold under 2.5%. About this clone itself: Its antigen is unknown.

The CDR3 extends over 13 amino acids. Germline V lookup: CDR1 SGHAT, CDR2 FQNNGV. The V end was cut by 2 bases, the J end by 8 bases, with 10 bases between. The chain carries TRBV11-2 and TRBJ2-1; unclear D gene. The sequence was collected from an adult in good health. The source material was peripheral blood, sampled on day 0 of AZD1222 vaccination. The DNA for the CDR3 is TGTGCCAGCAGCTTACTCGGGTTGGATGAGCAGTTCTTC. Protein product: CASSLLGLDEQFF.